This passage covers 32 T cell receptor beta chains from one sample sequenced in a study of vaccination and CD4 T cells after COVID-19. These receptors' targets are unknown. Sequence data for DNA of cultured CD4+ T cells were generated by the Oncomine TCR Beta short-read assay. Each CDR3 protein is one row after TCRdb ran MiXCR on the PCR reads. The table lists some 3,200 distinct CDR3 sequences, around 80% of them singletons. Documented treatment: approximately 9-day PBMC culture with coronavirus spike peptide pools or control peptides (ViraFEST assay). The sequenced sample was CD4+ T cells from blood, cultured in vitro. These receptors were collected from a human donor who had recovered from COVID-19.

The rearrangement links TRBV6-5 to TRBJ1-2; 7 positions agree with TRBD1. The CDR3 is made up of 16 amino acids. J was trimmed by 0 bases and V by 2 bases; bases with no gene match: 6. The germline CDR1 and CDR2 sequences are MNHEY and SVGAGI. The CDR3 protein is CASSYRRGLANYGYTF. The CDR3 DNA reads as TGTGCCAGCAGTTACAGGAGGGGGCTAGCTAACTATGGCTACACCTTC.

The chain joins TRBV20-1 to TRBJ1-1; 7 nucleotides match TRBD1. In germline, CDR1 is DFQATT, CDR2 SNEGSKA (reference sequence). The CDR3 runs to 12 residues. Trimming took 4 bases from V and 6 from J; bases not matched to a gene: 5. The CDR3 region is CSATDRVSEAFF. The CDR3 DNA follows: TGCAGTGCTACAGACAGGGTGTCTGAAGCTTTCTTT.

The chain couples TRBV20-1 to TRBJ1-6; 7 nucleotides line up with TRBD1. The CDR3 sequence is 17 residues long. The junction had 13 bases not matched to a gene; V was cut back by 0 bases and J by 8 bases. Germline CDR1 is DFQATT and CDR2 is SNEGSKA (reference sequence). The CDR3 DNA reads TGCAGTGCTAGAGATCCTTCGGGGCGGGACAGTCATTCACCCCTCCACTTT. It yields the protein CSARDPSGRDSHSPLHF.

The gene calls are TRBV29-1 and TRBJ1-1, with unresolved D. This CDR3 region has 13 residues. From germline, CDR1 is SQVTM and CDR2 ANQGSEA. V was trimmed by 5 bases and J by 0 bases, leaving 10 bases between them. The DNA of the CDR3 is TGCAGCGTTCAGAGCCAAATGAACACTGAAGCTTTCTTT. Encoded protein: CSVQSQMNTEAFF. The whole variable domain, filled in from reference TRBV29-1 and TRBJ1-1, reads SAVISQKPSRDICQRGTSLTIQCQVDSQVTMMFWYRQQPGQSLTLIATANQGSEATYESGFVIDKFPISRPNLTFSTLTVSNMSPEDSSIYLCSVQSQMNTEAFFGQGTRLTVV.

The rearrangement uses TRBV30 and TRBJ1-2, with D hard to call. Germline CDR1 reads GTSNPN; CDR2 reads SVGIG (reference sequence). V lost 1 base and J lost 8, with 8 bases in between. CDR3 length: 11 residues. The CDR3 here is CAWSGVGGYTF. The CDR3 DNA follows: TGTGCCTGGAGTGGGGTCGGCGGCTACACCTTC.

V gene TRBV5-4 combines with J gene TRBJ2-7; 8 nucleotides line up with TRBD2. This CDR3 contains 13 residues. V lost 0 bases and J lost 6; bases outside the gene matches: 2. CDR1 is SGHNT, CDR2 YYREEE, per germline (reference sequence). The CDR3 sequence is CASSLGLASEQYF. The DNA for the CDR3 is TGTGCCAGCAGCTTGGGACTAGCGAGCGAGCAGTACTTC.

This chain links TRBV19 with TRBJ2-2; no clear D. V dropped 1 base and J dropped 6 bases, with 12 bases sitting between them. CDR1 LNHDA and CDR2 SQIVND come from the germline V gene (reference sequence). CDR3 length equals 15 residues. The CDR3 DNA reads TGTGCCAGTAGTATAGGGCTTCGGGTCCCCGGGGAGCTGTTTTTT. Translating gives CASSIGLRVPGELFF.

The rearrangement uses TRBV5-1 and TRBJ2-7; D is perhaps TRBD1 (5 bases). Trimming removed 4 bases from V and 3 bases from J, with 8 bases in between. This CDR3 contains 12 residues. Looked up from germline, CDR1 is SGHRS and CDR2 is YFSETQ. The CDR3 DNA reads TGCGCCAGCAGCAGTCAGGGCTACGAGCAGTACTTC. It codes for CASSSQGYEQYF.

The chain has TRBV6-5 and TRBJ2-3; TRBD2 matches 8 bases. V was clipped by 2 bases and J by 3 bases; unmatched bases: 1. The CDR3 consists of 14 residues. Germline V lookup: CDR1 MNHEY, CDR2 SVGAGI. DNA for the CDR3: TGTGCCAGCAGTTACCGCGGGGGGACAGATACGCAGTATTTT. Encoded protein: CASSYRGGTDTQYF.

This rearrangement joins TRBV12-3 or TRBV12-4 to TRBJ1-6; the D gene is possibly TRBD1 (6 bases). V lost 0 bases to trimming and J lost 14 bases, with 11 bases between them. The CDR3 loop spans 13 amino acids. For the CDR3, the DNA is TGTGCCAGCAGTTTAGCGGAGGGGGAAGCCCTCCACTTT. This translates into CASSLAEGEALHF.

The chain uses TRBV7-3 and TRBJ2-3, with D perhaps matching TRBD2 (5 bases). CDR3 length: 15 residues. The V end was cut by 1 base, the J end by 6 bases, with 14 bases between. The germline V gene has CDR1 SGHTA and CDR2 FQGTGA. The CDR3 loop is CASSLNLAGWDTQYF. In DNA form, the CDR3 reads TGTGCCAGCAGCTTAAATCTAGCCGGATGGGATACGCAGTATTTT.

The rearrangement uses TRBV20-1 and TRBJ1-1, with D unresolved. The germline CDR1 and CDR2 sequences are DFQATT and SNEGSKA (reference sequence). Trimming left V 3 bases short and J 11 bases short, with 16 bases between. This CDR3 contains 12 residues. CDR3: CSASSSGFVAFF. CDR3 coding DNA: TGCAGTGCTAGTTCCTCGGGTTTCGTGGCTTTCTTT.

V usage is TRBV7-3 and J usage is TRBJ1-2, with D unresolved. Germline V gene sequence: CDR1 SGHTA, CDR2 FQGTGA. There are 14 residues in the CDR3. The germline V and J ends were trimmed by 6 bases and 2 bases, with 13 bases remaining between them. The CDR3 reads CASSRSDQNYGYTF. In nucleotides, the CDR3 is TGTGCCAGCAGTCGCAGTGACCAAAACTATGGCTACACCTTC.

The rearrangement links TRBV2 to TRBJ2-2; 8 bases match TRBD2. The V segment lost 7 bases and the J segment 6 bases; nucleotides outside the gene matches: 7. This CDR3 region has 14 residues. Germline V gene data show CDR1 as SNHLY and CDR2 as FYNNEI. CDR3 nucleotide sequence: TGTGCCAGCACTCTCCGGACTAGCTCCGGGGAGCTGTTTTTT. The encoded protein is CASTLRTSSGELFF.

The V call is TRBV10-3, the J call TRBJ1-2, with D uncertain. Per the germline V gene, CDR1 is ENHRY and CDR2 is SYGVKD. The CDR3 is 11 residues long. Trimming took off 7 bases at V and 6 bases at J, with 9 bases between the two ends. Here the CDR3 DNA reads TGTGCCATCACCTCCTCTCATGGCTACACCTTC. Residues: CAITSSHGYTF.

The chain joins TRBV7-6 to TRBJ1-4, with TRBD1 identical over 8 bases. The germline CDR1 and CDR2 sequences are SGHVS and FNYEAQ. The CDR3 has 16 residues. The V gene end was trimmed by 7 bases and the J gene end by 6 bases; junction bases not matched to a gene: 13. CDR3 amino acids: CASNLHSTGEDEKLFF. CDR3 sequence (DNA): TGTGCCAGCAACCTCCACTCGACAGGGGAAGATGAAAAACTGTTTTTT.

The V gene is TRBV20-1, the J gene TRBJ2-1; D unresolved. CDR1 and CDR2 from the germline V gene are DFQATT and SNEGSKA (reference sequence). Trimming pared 0 bases from V and 9 bases from J, leaving 18 bases between. CDR3 size: 15 residues. DNA for the CDR3: TGCAGTGCTAGAGAGGTACGGGCTAGATTGGGTGAGCAGTTCTTC. The encoded protein is CSAREVRARLGEQFF.

V usage is TRBV7-2 and J usage is TRBJ1-5; a weak D match, TRBD1 (6 bases). Trimming left V 3 bases short and J 5 bases short, with 11 bases between. Germline loops: CDR1 SGHTA, CDR2 FQGNSA. This CDR3 has 14 residues. The CDR3 DNA reads TGTGCCAGCAGCTTCCAAAGGGGGGATCAGCCCCAGCATTTT. Translating gives CASSFQRGDQPQHF.

This chain links TRBV19 with TRBJ1-2; 8 bases match TRBD1. V gave up 4 bases and J gave up 3 bases; unmatched junction bases: 7. This CDR3 has 15 residues. The germline V gene encodes CDR1 LNHDA and CDR2 SQIVND (reference sequence). The CDR3 protein is CASSSRDRSHYGYTF. In DNA, the CDR3 is TGTGCCAGTAGTAGCCGGGACAGGAGTCACTATGGCTACACCTTC. The full variable domain, its missing parts supplied by reference TRBV19 and TRBJ1-2, is DGGITQSPKYLFRKEGQNVTLSCEQNLNHDAMYWYRQDPGQGLRLIYYSQIVNDFQKGDIAEGYSVSREKKESFPLTVTSAQKNPTAFYLCASSSRDRSHYGYTFGSGTRLTVV.

The genes are TRBV27 and TRBJ2-3, with TRBD1 as a possible D gene (6 bases). Germline V gene lookup returns CDR1 MNHEY and CDR2 SMNVEV (reference sequence). V gave up 5 bases and J gave up 2 bases, with 11 bases separating them. This CDR3 comprises 14 residues. The CDR3 sequence is CASSPGQTTDTQYF. The DNA for the CDR3 is TGTGCCAGCAGTCCCGGACAGACCACAGATACGCAGTATTTT.

This clonotype was detected once. V is TRBV6-5 and J is TRBJ1-2; tentative D call: TRBD1 (5 bases). V was trimmed by 2 bases and J by 7 bases, leaving 11 bases between them. CDR3 length equals 13 residues. CDR1 is MNHEY and CDR2 is SVGAGI in the germline V gene. CDR3 residues: CASSYTSGFGYTF. The CDR3 DNA is TGTGCCAGCAGTTACACGTCAGGGTTTGGCTACACCTTC.

The V call is TRBV6-2 or TRBV6-3, the J call TRBJ2-6; D may correspond to TRBD1 or TRBD2 (5 bases each). V was pared by 5 bases and J by 0 bases, with 11 bases between. The germline gives CDR1 MNHEY, CDR2 SVGEGT. The CDR3 covers 16 residues. CDR3 DNA sequence: TGTGCCAGCAGTCTTGGGACCTACTCTGGGGCCAACGTCCTGACTTTC. Its protein product is CASSLGTYSGANVLTF.

This clonotype has a single count. The chain carries TRBV6-2 or TRBV6-3 and TRBJ2-7, with D possibly being TRBD1 or TRBD2 (5 bases each). This CDR3 has 12 residues. Trimming cost V 8 bases and J 1 base, with 9 bases left between them. Per the germline V gene, CDR1 is MNHEY and CDR2 is SVGEGT. The CDR3 bases are TGTGCCAGCCTCGGGGCTTCCTACGAGCAGTACTTC. This gives the protein CASLGASYEQYF.

The chain joins TRBV6-1 to TRBJ1-3, with 10 bases lining up with TRBD1. This CDR3 has 14 residues. CDR1 is MNHNS and CDR2 is SASEGT in the germline V gene. Losses at the gene ends were 2 bases for V and 10 bases for J; bases not matched to a gene: 5. For the CDR3, the DNA is TGTGCCAGCAGTGAAAGGACAGGGGGTAGTACCATATATTTT. Protein product: CASSERTGGSTIYF.

The V call is TRBV19, the J call TRBJ1-2; no firm D call. The ends were cut back, 5 bases at V and 9 bases at J, with 16 bases in the middle. Germline V gene sequence: CDR1 LNHDA, CDR2 SQIVND (reference sequence). The CDR3 is made up of 13 amino acids. CDR3 region: CASSLNSIPSYTF. The CDR3 nucleotides read TGTGCCAGTAGTCTAAACAGCATACCAAGCTACACCTTC.

This chain connects TRBV11-3 to TRBJ2-4; D is possibly TRBD1 or TRBD2 (5 bases each). Germline CDR1 and CDR2: SGHNT and YENEEA. V was shortened by 4 bases and J by 2 bases, with 6 bases between the two germline ends. The CDR3 runs to 13 residues. The CDR3: CASSSGPKNIQYF. The CDR3 nucleotides are TGTGCCAGCAGCTCGGGACCCAAAAACATTCAGTACTTC.

V usage is TRBV6-5 and J usage is TRBJ1-5, with D maybe TRBD1 (5 bases). The V end lost 4 bases, the J end lost 4 bases, and 11 bases lay between the germline ends. Germline V gene sequence: CDR1 MNHEY, CDR2 SVGAGI. CDR3 length: 14 residues. CDR3: CASSSTGGNQPQHF. CDR3 nucleotide sequence: TGTGCCAGCAGTTCCACAGGAGGTAATCAGCCCCAGCATTTT.

The chain links TRBV24-1 to TRBJ1-1, with unresolved D. With 4 bases removed from V and 4 bases from J, the gap between germline ends came to 9 bases. CDR1 KGHDR and CDR2 SFDVKD come from the germline V gene. The CDR3 covers 13 residues. This CDR3 reads CATSEWESTEAFF. CDR3 bases: TGTGCCACCAGTGAGTGGGAGAGCACTGAAGCTTTCTTT.

CDR3 sequence: CASSYTPEGSPLHF. The CDR3 region has the DNA TGTGCCAGCAGTTACACCCCTGAAGGATCACCCCTCCACTTT. V usage is TRBV6-5 and J usage is TRBJ1-6; D is ambiguous. Trimming took 2 bases from V and 10 from J, leaving 12 bases between them. CDR3 length: 14 amino acids. Germline CDR1 and CDR2: MNHEY and SVGAGI.

The V call is TRBV6-1, the J call TRBJ1-1; TRBD1 is a possible D gene (6 bases). The germline V gene encodes CDR1 MNHNS and CDR2 SASEGT. The CDR3 runs to 13 residues. V lost 5 bases to trimming and J lost 11 bases, with 18 bases between them. This chain's CDR3 is CASSRGGGLEAFF. The CDR3 region has the DNA TGTGCCAGCAGTCGGGGAGGGGGTCTGGAGGCTTTCTTT.

This clonotype is labeled large. The rearrangement links TRBV20-1 to TRBJ2-1; 10 nucleotides agree with TRBD1. This CDR3 contains 13 residues. Per germline, CDR1 DFQATT and CDR2 SNEGSKA (reference sequence). Trimming took 5 bases from V and 8 from J; bases not matched to a gene: 6. The CDR3 region has the DNA TGCAGTGCTTCCCAGACAGGGGGCGATGAGCAGTTCTTC. Its protein is CSASQTGGDEQFF.

The chain links TRBV6-1 to TRBJ1-1; TRBD1 might be the D (6 bases). The V gene's germline CDR1 is MNHNS and CDR2 SASEGT. The CDR3 sequence is 13 residues long. Trimming removed 5 bases at V and 3 bases at J, with 10 bases between. This chain's CDR3 is CASSHRVDTEAFF. Here the CDR3 DNA reads TGTGCCAGCAGTCACAGGGTGGACACTGAAGCTTTCTTT.